The text below deals with one T cell receptor beta chain. The antigen remains undetermined. Median disease duration was around seven years, range 0.2-19.1. CDR3 length: 17 amino acids. No DNA appears here. CDR1 is SGHRS and CDR2 is YFSETQ in the germline V gene. Assay used: immunoSEQ multiplex PCR; TCRdb lists only in-frame clones, some missing. Recorded here are 9,900 or so clones; the top ten clones represent 0.72%. These data come from a study of synovial regulatory T cells in juvenile arthritis. Study results and limitations: TCR diversity was lower in inflammation-associated blood Treg cells than in other blood Treg cells. Synovial Teff and blood CPL repertoires partially overlapped with iaTreg TCR repertoires, which were largely patient-private.

This sequence joins TRBV5-1 and TRBJ2-1; without DNA, the TCRdb call of TRBD2 cannot be checked. The receptor comes from a donor aged 2-30 years with juvenile idiopathic arthritis. The source material was Treg cells from blood. Subset of the sample: remaining (HLA-DR-negative) circulating blood Treg cells. This CDR3 reads CASSSRTSWSSYNEQFF.